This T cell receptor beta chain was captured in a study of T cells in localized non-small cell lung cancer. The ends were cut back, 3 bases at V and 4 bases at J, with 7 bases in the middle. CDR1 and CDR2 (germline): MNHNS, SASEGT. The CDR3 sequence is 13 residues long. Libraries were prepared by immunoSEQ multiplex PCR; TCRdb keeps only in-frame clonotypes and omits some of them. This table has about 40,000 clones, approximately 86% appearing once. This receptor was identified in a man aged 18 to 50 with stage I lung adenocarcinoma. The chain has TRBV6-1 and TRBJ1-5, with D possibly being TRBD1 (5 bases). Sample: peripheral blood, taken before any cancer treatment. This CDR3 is CASSEGGNQPQHF. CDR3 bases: TGTGCCAGCAGTGAGGGGGGAAATCAGCCCCAGCATTTT.